Listed here are 21 T cell receptor beta chains from one sample, sequenced in a study of cytomegalovirus exposure and HLA in healthy donors. Assay used: immunoSEQ multiplex PCR; TCRdb lists only in-frame clones, some missing. The sample gives some 130,000 clones, roughly nine tenths of which show up once; 1% to 1.5% is in the top ten. Sequenced: PBMCs. These TCRs come from a woman aged 18-29 years in good health and CMV-seronegative.

This rearrangement joins TRBV27 to TRBJ2-2; D possibly corresponds to TRBD1 (5 bases). Germline V gene data show CDR1 as MNHEY and CDR2 as SMNVEV (reference sequence). Trimming took off 6 bases at V and 7 bases at J, with 6 bases between the two ends. The CDR3 totals 11 residues. The CDR3 DNA is TGTGCCAGCAGAGGGGTCGGGGAGCTGTTTTTT. Translating gives CASRGVGELFF.

V usage is TRBV19 and J usage is TRBJ1-2, with D unresolved. Trimming took off 3 bases at V and 0 bases at J, with 11 bases between the two ends. This CDR3 spans 15 amino acids. Germline V gene lookup returns CDR1 LNHDA and CDR2 SQIVND (reference sequence). In DNA form, the CDR3 reads TGTGCCAGTAGTATCGTGGTCGGGACTAACTATGGCTACACCTTC. Its protein is CASSIVVGTNYGYTF.

The chain recombines TRBV11-2 with TRBJ1-1, with D maybe TRBD1 (5 bases). V was trimmed by 1 base and J by 5 bases, leaving 20 bases between them. Looked up from germline, CDR1 is SGHAT and CDR2 is FQNNGV. This CDR3 comprises 17 residues. The CDR3 region is CASSLVGSHPKGTEAFF. The CDR3 DNA follows: TGTGCCAGCAGCTTAGTAGGCTCACACCCAAAGGGGACTGAAGCTTTCTTT.

The V call is TRBV9, the J call TRBJ2-1; 7 bases agree with TRBD1. J gave up 0 bases and V 1 base, and 4 bases lay outside the gene matches. The CDR3 loop spans 16 amino acids. Germline V lookup: CDR1 SGDLS, CDR2 YYNGEE. The CDR3 DNA sequence: TGTGCCAGCAGCGTAATCGGACAGGTCTCCTACAATGAGCAGTTCTTC. The encoded protein is CASSVIGQVSYNEQFF.

The V call is TRBV7-2, the J call TRBJ2-7; possibly TRBD1 for D (5 bases). This CDR3 has 14 residues. Per germline, CDR1 SGHTA and CDR2 FQGNSA. Trimming stripped 4 bases from V and 0 bases from J, with 10 bases between. This chain's CDR3 is CASSSNTGSYEQYF. CDR3 coding DNA: TGTGCCAGCAGCTCGAATACAGGCTCCTACGAGCAGTACTTC. Looking up the rest from reference TRBV7-2 and TRBJ2-7 gives the full variable domain: GAGVSQSPSNKVTEKGKDVELRCDPISGHTALYWYRQSLGQGLEFLIYFQGNSAPDKSGLPSDRFSAERTGGSVSTLTIQRTQQEDSAVYLCASSSNTGSYEQYFGPGTRLTVT.

With respect to this clone: Other DNA variants within this sample encode the same CDR3. This chain uses TRBV7-2 with TRBJ2-3; D gene ambiguous. V lost 5 bases and J 2 bases, leaving 5 bases between the germline ends. Germline CDR1 is SGHTA and CDR2 is FQGNSA. The CDR3 is made up of 12 amino acids. The CDR3 region is CASSLYTDTQYF. The CDR3 nucleotides are TGTGCCAGCAGCCTATACACAGATACGCAGTATTTT.

The chain combines TRBV6-5 with TRBJ1-1, with D possibly being TRBD1 (5 bases). The V and J ends lost 6 bases and 4 bases respectively, with 15 bases between them. Germline CDR1 reads MNHEY; CDR2 reads SVGAGI. This CDR3 spans 14 amino acids. The CDR3: CASSIQRGGTEAFF. The CDR3 DNA sequence: TGTGCCAGCAGCATCCAGCGGGGGGGCACTGAAGCTTTCTTT.

The CDR3 DNA reads TGTGCCAGCAGCCTGGGGGCTTACAATGAGCAGTTCTTC. Amino acids: CASSLGAYNEQFF. J is TRBJ2-1 and V is TRBV7-3; tentative D call: TRBD1 (6 bases). Trimming took off 5 bases at V and 4 bases at J, with 9 bases between the two ends. This CDR3 is built from 13 residues. Germline CDR1 SGHTA, CDR2 FQGTGA.

The chain carries TRBV6-1 and TRBJ2-3, with 7 bases fitting TRBD1. V lost 4 bases, J lost 3 bases, and 4 bases stayed unmatched. Germline values: CDR1 MNHNS, CDR2 SASEGT. This CDR3 has 14 amino acids. CDR3 sequence reads: CASSGQGVTDTQYF. The CDR3 region has the DNA TGTGCCAGCAGTGGGCAGGGGGTTACAGATACGCAGTATTTT.

The gene calls are TRBV29-1 and TRBJ1-5; TRBD1 matches 8 bases. Germline values: CDR1 SQVTM, CDR2 ANQGSEA. The CDR3 totals 12 residues. With V trimmed by 7 bases and J by 5 bases, 4 bases remained unmatched. CDR3 residues: CSARQGHQPQHF. CDR3 bases: TGCAGCGCACGACAGGGGCATCAGCCCCAGCATTTT.

This clone turned up a few times. The chain recombines TRBV19 with TRBJ2-6; 7 bases agree with TRBD1. J was trimmed by 2 bases and V by 5 bases; bases with no gene match: 3. The CDR3 length is 15 residues. The V gene's germline CDR1 is LNHDA and CDR2 SQIVND (reference sequence). This chain's CDR3 is CASSSQGAGANVLTF. The CDR3 nucleotides read TGTGCCAGTAGTTCGCAGGGGGCTGGGGCCAACGTCCTGACTTTC.

V is TRBV11-2 and J is TRBJ1-2; possibly TRBD1 for D (5 bases). This CDR3 region has 13 residues. CDR1 and CDR2 (germline): SGHAT, FQNNGV. Trimming removed 5 bases from V and 7 bases from J, with 14 bases in between. Here the CDR3 DNA reads TGTGCCAGCAGCATTGGGCAGGGAGGTGGCTACACCTTC. Protein: CASSIGQGGGYTF.

The chain combines TRBV14 with TRBJ2-5; the D gene is possibly TRBD1 (6 bases). The germline V gene has CDR1 SGHDN and CDR2 FVKESK. The CDR3 spans 15 residues. V lost 0 bases to trimming and J lost 5 bases, with 13 bases between them. The CDR3 loop reads CASSQDPGQGETQYF. The CDR3 DNA reads as TGTGCCAGCAGCCAAGACCCGGGACAAGGGGAGACCCAGTACTTC.

The count of this clone is one. The chain couples TRBV5-5 to TRBJ1-1, with a tentative D call TRBD1 (6 bases). V lost 4 bases and J 3 bases, leaving 19 bases between the germline ends. This CDR3 region has 16 residues. CDR1 and CDR2 (germline): SGHKS, YYEKEE (reference sequence). The CDR3 nucleotides are TGTGCCAGCAGCCCGATACCGGGGGGCGGTGACACTGAAGCTTTCTTT. Amino acid sequence: CASSPIPGGGDTEAFF.

The V gene is TRBV6-5, the J gene TRBJ1-2; TRBD1 matches at 7 bases. CDR1 is MNHEY, CDR2 SVGAGI, per germline. The V segment lost 6 bases and the J segment 1 base; nucleotides outside the gene matches: 2. The CDR3 totals 13 residues. The CDR3 bases are TGTGCCAGCAGCCCAGGGGGTAACTATGGCTACACCTTC. It translates to CASSPGGNYGYTF.

The rearrangement joins TRBV7-2 to TRBJ2-7; TRBD1 might be the D (5 bases). V shed 5 bases and J shed 4 bases, with 15 bases lying between them. Germline CDR1 is SGHTA and CDR2 is FQGNSA. The CDR3 covers 14 residues. The CDR3 nucleotides are TGTGCCAGCAGCCACGACAGTGACGCATACGAGCAGTACTTC. This gives the protein CASSHDSDAYEQYF.

This clone was counted a single time. This chain links TRBV14 with TRBJ2-7, with 8 bases aligning to TRBD1. Germline CDR1 is SGHDN and CDR2 is FVKESK. This CDR3 comprises 16 residues. Trimming at V came to 1 base and at J to 4 bases, leaving 9 bases not matched to a gene. The DNA for the CDR3 is TGTGCCAGCAGCCAAGGGCAGGGGGCCGGTTCATACGAGCAGTACTTC. Translating it yields CASSQGQGAGSYEQYF.

The chain uses TRBV29-1 and TRBJ2-7, with 10 bases aligning to TRBD2. J gave up 10 bases and V 1 base, and 10 bases lay outside the gene matches. CDR3 size: 14 residues. Germline-derived CDR1 and CDR2 are SQVTM and ANQGSEA. CDR3 sequence (DNA): TGCAGCGTTGAAGGCGGAGCGGGGGGGCCAGATCAGTACTTC. This sequence encodes CSVEGGAGGPDQYF.

The V call is TRBV6-1, the J call TRBJ1-1; TRBD1 agrees at 7 bases. The CDR3 extends over 13 amino acids. Germline CDR1 MNHNS, CDR2 SASEGT. V was pared by 8 bases and J by 6 bases, with 9 bases of the junction left unmatched. The CDR3 bases are TGTGCCAGCCCACGCGAGGGGGCGCCTGAAGCTTTCTTT. Translated, it gives CASPREGAPEAFF.

This chain connects TRBV7-9 to TRBJ1-5; D unresolved. The CDR3 consists of 13 residues. Germline assignment: CDR1 SEHNR and CDR2 FQNEAQ (reference sequence). V was cut by 2 bases and J by 5 bases, with 7 bases left in between. The DNA for the CDR3 is TGTGCCAGCAGCTTAAAGCGGGATCAGCCCCAGCATTTT. Translated, it gives CASSLKRDQPQHF.

The chain has TRBV2 and TRBJ2-7; no reliable D call. Germline CDR1 is SNHLY and CDR2 is FYNNEI. The V and J ends lost 8 bases and 3 bases respectively, with 17 bases between them. This CDR3 comprises 14 residues. The CDR3 reads CASRSGTVLYEQYF. CDR3 coding DNA: TGTGCCAGCCGGTCCGGTACAGTACTCTACGAGCAGTACTTC.